This TCR beta chain emerged from a study of response to subunit inactivated influenza vaccine listed by TCRdb under 2018. About the investigation overall: Deep quantitative profiling of the T cell receptor repertoire was used in the study to follow responses to a trivalent subunit inactivated influenza vaccine.

The library was generated by RT-PCR. Instrument on record: Illumina HiSeq 2500. The public reads were reprocessed in TCRdb via fastp at Q25 and MiXCR, keeping in-frame beta chains. Records with the same CDR3 protein are collapsed into one entry carrying the most frequent genes and DNA. This sample holds 450,000 to 700,000 distinct CDR3 sequences; 14% were observed only once. The ten most abundant clones make up over 8.5% of the sample. This clonotype was observed a handful of times. What this receptor recognizes is not known. Qualities for individual bases were not recorded, and no much larger clone is one base off. Broader findings and caveats from the paper: The authors suggested that each seasonal influenza vaccination may recruit only a limited number of new T cells.

From a lookup of the germline V gene (reference sequence), CDR1 and CDR2 are DFQATT and SNEGSKA. Inclusive of the bounding cysteine and phenylalanine, the CDR3 is 15 residues long. The CDR3 DNA has 45 bases and is translated from base 1. V drops 0 bases and J drops 3 bases, leaving 14 bases in between. The rearrangement joined TRBV20-1 to TRBJ1-1; perhaps TRBD1 is the D gene, with 6 bases matching. This receptor was taken from a man in his fifties who received an inactivated influenza vaccine. Donor details come from another sample of the same person, matched by shared clones. The sequencing here drew on PBMCs from blood, taken roughly 13 days after vaccination. The CDR3 protein sequence reads: CSARDRQGLYTEAFF. The nucleotides are TGCAGTGCTAGAGATCGGCAGGGGTTGTACACTGAAGCTTTCTTT.